The 15 T cell receptor beta chains listed next were all sequenced from one sample in a study of OX40 agonist ivuxolimab in advanced cancers. The library was generated by the immunoSEQ multiplex PCR assay. This is the immuneACCESS table as TCRdb keeps it, with only in-frame sequences that have V and J called. A part of the clones is gone; compared with another copy, unresolved V genes explain less than half, and the rest is unexplained. The sample profile shows tens of thousands of clones; 77% of them were found once. Of the sample, about 17% falls within the top ten clones. The source material was CD4+ or CD8+ T cells sorted from blood, sampled in a trial of the OX40 agonist ivuxolimab. Source of these receptors: an adult with an advanced solid tumor such as melanoma, head and neck, liver or kidney cancer.

The chain has TRBV2 and TRBJ2-6; unclear D gene. The V end was cut by 6 bases, the J end by 4 bases, with 7 bases between. Germline V gives CDR1 SNHLY, CDR2 FYNNEI. The CDR3 has 13 residues. CDR3 sequence: CASRSAGANVLTF. CDR3 DNA sequence: TGTGCCAGCAGGTCGGCCGGGGCCAACGTCCTGACTTTC.

V usage is TRBV15 and J usage is TRBJ2-2; no firm D call. The CDR3 loop spans 14 amino acids. Between the trimmed V and J ends, which lost 4 bases and 3 bases, there was a span of 9 bases. Germline CDR1 reads LNHNV; CDR2 reads YYDKDF (reference sequence). The CDR3 reads CATSIGRDTGELFF. CDR3 nucleotide sequence: TGTGCCACCAGCATCGGACGGGACACCGGGGAGCTGTTTTTT.

The CDR3 loop reads CASSPESRESPHF. The CDR3 coding sequence is TGTGCCAGCAGCCCGGAGAGCAGGGAGAGTCCGCATTTT. The genes are TRBV7-9 and TRBJ1-5, with a tentative D call TRBD1 (5 bases). Germline V gene lookup returns CDR1 SEHNR and CDR2 FQNEAQ (reference sequence). The CDR3 contains 13 residues. Trimming left V 5 bases short and J 15 bases short, with 20 bases between.

The rearrangement uses TRBV30 and TRBJ2-7; perhaps TRBD1 as D (6 bases). CDR3 size: 17 residues. Germline CDR1 is GTSNPN and CDR2 is SVGIG (reference sequence). The V end was cut by 2 bases, the J end by 3 bases, with 23 bases between. CDR3 residues: CAWSRTRDTLSLYEQYF. CDR3 coding DNA: TGTGCCTGGAGTCGTACCCGGGACACCCTAAGCCTCTACGAGCAGTACTTC.

This chain connects TRBV27 to TRBJ2-5; 8 nucleotides line up with TRBD2. Germline trimming cut 7 bases from V and 0 bases from J; bases unmatched to any gene: 10. This CDR3 is 16 amino acids long. Looked up from germline, CDR1 is MNHEY and CDR2 is SMNVEV (reference sequence). This chain's CDR3 is CASMPVQRGYQETQYF. The DNA of the CDR3 is TGTGCCAGCATGCCGGTCCAGCGGGGGTACCAAGAGACCCAGTACTTC.

V is TRBV7-2 and J is TRBJ2-3; D is unclear. The V end lost 2 bases, the J end lost 5 bases, and 5 bases lay between the germline ends. CDR1 SGHTA and CDR2 FQGNSA come from the germline V gene. There are 12 residues in the CDR3. In DNA, the CDR3 is TGTGCCAGCAGCTTAACCCAAGATACGCAGTATTTT. Translation: CASSLTQDTQYF.

V usage is TRBV13 and J usage is TRBJ2-7; D not resolved. The CDR3 runs 12 residues. Per the germline V gene, CDR1 is PRHDT and CDR2 is FYEKMQ (reference sequence). Trimming stripped 5 bases from V and 4 bases from J, with 9 bases between. The CDR3 nucleotides read TGTGCCAGCAGCCATAGAAAATACGAGCAGTACTTC. Its protein is CASSHRKYEQYF.

This chain connects TRBV4-1 to TRBJ1-1; D uncertain. This CDR3 has 12 residues. The germline V gene encodes CDR1 MGHRA and CDR2 YSYEKL. V lost 0 bases, J lost 8 bases, and 7 bases lay in between. CDR3 in DNA: TGCGCCAGCAGCCAAGATTTGAGAGAAGCTTTCTTT. Its translation is CASSQDLREAFF.

V and J are TRBV7-7 and TRBJ2-1; D is possibly TRBD1 or TRBD2 (5 bases each). V lost 7 bases to trimming and J lost 6 bases, with 19 bases between them. There are 15 residues in the CDR3. Germline lookup yields CDR1 SSHAT and CDR2 FNYEAQ (reference sequence). CDR3 bases: TGTGCCAGCAAACCCGGGACGGGTGGTTCCAATGAGCAGTTCTTC. Protein sequence: CASKPGTGGSNEQFF.

V gene TRBV19 combines with J gene TRBJ2-5, with a tentative D call TRBD2 (5 bases). V was pared by 9 bases and J by 0 bases, with 14 bases between. The germline V gene has CDR1 LNHDA and CDR2 SQIVND (reference sequence). There are 14 residues in the CDR3. This CDR3 is CASRTVGNQETQYF. Written as DNA, the CDR3 is TGTGCCAGCCGGACCGTCGGGAACCAAGAGACCCAGTACTTC. Using reference TRBV19 and TRBJ2-5 for the parts outside the CDR3, the full variable domain is DGGITQSPKYLFRKEGQNVTLSCEQNLNHDAMYWYRQDPGQGLRLIYYSQIVNDFQKGDIAEGYSVSREKKESFPLTVTSAQKNPTAFYLCASRTVGNQETQYFGPGTRLLVL.

V and J are TRBV19 and TRBJ1-5; D may be TRBD1 (5 bases). The germline V gene has CDR1 LNHDA and CDR2 SQIVND (reference sequence). The CDR3 spans 15 residues. The V gene lost 3 bases and the J gene lost 0 bases, with 9 bases spanning the gap. As DNA, the CDR3 is TGTGCCAGTAGTATGAGCAGGGCTAGCAATCAGCCCCAGCATTTT. Encoded protein: CASSMSRASNQPQHF.

The V and J genes are TRBV18 and TRBJ2-3, with 11 nucleotides matching TRBD2. Germline V gives CDR1 KGHSH, CDR2 LQKENI. The V and J ends lost 4 bases and 1 base, in that order; junction bases with no gene match: 7. This CDR3 is 17 amino acids long. CDR3 sequence: CASSLNQLAGGTDTQYF. The CDR3 nucleotides read TGTGCCAGCTCACTTAATCAACTAGCGGGGGGCACAGATACGCAGTATTTT.

There are a few counts of this clone. The chain employs TRBV25-1 and TRBJ1-4; D remains unclear. The CDR3 is 13 amino acids. V lost 3 bases and J 6 bases, leaving 8 bases between the germline ends. CDR1 and CDR2 (germline): MGHDK, SYGVNS. CDR3 loop: CASSEGSDEKLFF. For the CDR3, the DNA is TGTGCCAGCAGTGAGGGGTCTGATGAAAAACTGTTTTTT.

The chain is built from TRBV4-2 and TRBJ2-2; D not certain. The germline V and J ends were trimmed by 4 bases and 4 bases, with 10 bases remaining between them. The CDR3 contains 14 residues. Germline-derived CDR1 and CDR2 are LGHNA and YNFKEQ. CDR3 sequence: CASSLGRVTGELFF. CDR3 nucleotide sequence: TGTGCCAGCAGCCTAGGACGGGTCACCGGGGAGCTGTTTTTT.

In its sample, this clone was seen once. This rearrangement joins TRBV4-2 to TRBJ1-5; tentatively, D is TRBD1 (5 bases). Germline V gives CDR1 LGHNA, CDR2 YNFKEQ. Trimming took off 5 bases at V and 9 bases at J, with 17 bases between the two ends. The CDR3 sequence is 14 residues long. The CDR3 reads CASSLDVGQRPQHF. The CDR3 DNA sequence: TGTGCCAGCAGCTTGGACGTCGGACAACGGCCCCAGCATTTT.